This TCR beta chain was recorded in a study of blood T cell repertoires in COVID-19. Study-level background: Samples representing acute and convalescent COVID-19 were sourced from the United States, Italy and Spain. Sources were T cells, B-cell-depleted T cells, or PBMCs; the material itself was cDNA or gDNA.

Source study methods: Amplification from reference gene primers served as the basis for estimated nucleated cell counts. Sequencing was performed with immunoSEQ multiplex PCR; in TCRdb, only in-frame clones are kept and a portion is missing. V and J calls and clone size are as listed in that table; D and trimming were resolved from the DNA. This sample has 50,000 to 55,000 clones, with more than 80% found just once. The CDR3 consists of 15 residues. The V and J ends lost 0 bases and 2 bases respectively, with 10 bases between them. Germline V gene sequence: CDR1 SGHVS, CDR2 FQNEAQ. The sequenced sample consisted of peripheral blood. The chain joins TRBV7-8 to TRBJ1-2; tentative D call: TRBD1 (6 bases). This sequence was found in a man in his sixties with acute or convalescent COVID-19. CDR3 sequence (DNA): TGTGCCAGCAGCTTAGCACAGGGATGGAACTATGGCTACACCTTC. Its translation: CASSLAQGWNYGYTF.